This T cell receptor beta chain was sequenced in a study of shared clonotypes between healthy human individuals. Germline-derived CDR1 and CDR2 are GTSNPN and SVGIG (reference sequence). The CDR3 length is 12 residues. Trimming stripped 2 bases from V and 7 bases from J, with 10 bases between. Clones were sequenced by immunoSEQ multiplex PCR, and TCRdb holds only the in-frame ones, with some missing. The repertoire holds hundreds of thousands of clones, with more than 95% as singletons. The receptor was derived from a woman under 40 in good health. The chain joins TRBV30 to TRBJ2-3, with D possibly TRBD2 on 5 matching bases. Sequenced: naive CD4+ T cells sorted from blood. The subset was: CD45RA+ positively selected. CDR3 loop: CAWSPSLYTQYF. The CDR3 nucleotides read TGTGCCTGGAGTCCTAGCCTTTATACGCAGTATTTT.